This T cell receptor beta chain came from a study of beta chain features in type 1 diabetes. Looking at the study overall: Over all samples combined, some 110 million sorted cells were examined.

This clone was observed a few times. Its matching antigen is unknown. Since all of the isolated RNA was reverse transcribed, expressed TCRB transcripts were what got sequenced. Some clones are missing from TCRdb's copy, which holds only in-frame ones; the method was immunoSEQ multiplex PCR. This table has some 150,000 clones, about 10% appearing once. The CDR3 loop spans 16 amino acids. Trimming stripped 6 bases from V and 0 bases from J, with 16 bases between. Germline V gene data show CDR1 as MDHEN and CDR2 as SYDVKM. Heparinised blood was drawn once per donor, averaging roughly 120 mL. Study-level findings and limits: Researchers report that Type 1 diabetes patients had moderately but significantly shorter TCRB CDR3s across all four CD4+ subsets.

Material for sequencing was central memory CD4+ T cells from blood. The sequence was collected from a woman aged 25-40 years with type 1 diabetes. The chain combines TRBV28 with TRBJ2-3, with D tentatively TRBD2 (6 bases). DNA for the CDR3: TGTGCCAGCAGACTAATAAAGCGGGCTAGCACAGATACGCAGTATTTT. Translated: CASRLIKRASTDTQYF. The full variable domain, in which reference TRBV28 and TRBJ2-3 provide the parts outside the CDR3, is DVKVTQSSRYLVKRTGEKVFLECVQDMDHENMFWYRQDPGLGLRLIYFSYDVKMKEKGDIPEGYSVSREKKERFSLILESASTNQTSMYLCASRLIKRASTDTQYFGPGTRLTVL.